This T cell receptor beta chain was documented in a study of response to subunit inactivated influenza vaccine. Study observations and caveats: With each seasonal influenza vaccination, the authors suggested, few new T cells are recruited.

With respect to this clonotype: The antigen is undetermined.

One entry per CDR3 protein results from TCRdb running MiXCR on the RT-PCR reads. The data show about 520,000 distinct CDR3 sequences, around 7.9% seen once. Germline values: CDR1 DFQATT, CDR2 SNEGSKA (reference sequence). The V segment lost 4 bases and the J segment 3 bases; nucleotides outside the gene matches: 6. The CDR3 loop spans 15 amino acids. V and J are TRBV20-1 and TRBJ2-3; 11 nucleotides match TRBD2. This receptor was obtained from a man aged 50 to 69 who received an inactivated influenza vaccine. Here the sequenced sample was PBMCs from blood, taken less than 30 months after vaccination. CDR3 nucleotide sequence: TGCAGTGCTATCACTAGCGGGAGCAGTACAGATACGCAGTATTTT. The encoded protein is CSAITSGSSTDTQYF.